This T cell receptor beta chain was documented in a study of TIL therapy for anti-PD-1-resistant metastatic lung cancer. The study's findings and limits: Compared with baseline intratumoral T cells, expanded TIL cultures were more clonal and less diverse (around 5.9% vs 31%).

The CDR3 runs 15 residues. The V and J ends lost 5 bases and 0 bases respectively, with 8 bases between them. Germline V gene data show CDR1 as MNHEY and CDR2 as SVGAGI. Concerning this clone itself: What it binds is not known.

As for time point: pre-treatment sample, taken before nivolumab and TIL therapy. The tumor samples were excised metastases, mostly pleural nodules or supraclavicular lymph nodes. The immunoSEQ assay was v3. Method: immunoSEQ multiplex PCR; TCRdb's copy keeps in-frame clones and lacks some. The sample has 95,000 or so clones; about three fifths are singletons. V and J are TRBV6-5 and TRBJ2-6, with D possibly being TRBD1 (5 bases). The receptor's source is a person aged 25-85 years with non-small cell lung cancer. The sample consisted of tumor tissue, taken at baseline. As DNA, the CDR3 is TGTGCCAGCAGTCGCGACAGCTCTGGGGCCAACGTCCTGACTTTC. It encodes CASSRDSSGANVLTF.